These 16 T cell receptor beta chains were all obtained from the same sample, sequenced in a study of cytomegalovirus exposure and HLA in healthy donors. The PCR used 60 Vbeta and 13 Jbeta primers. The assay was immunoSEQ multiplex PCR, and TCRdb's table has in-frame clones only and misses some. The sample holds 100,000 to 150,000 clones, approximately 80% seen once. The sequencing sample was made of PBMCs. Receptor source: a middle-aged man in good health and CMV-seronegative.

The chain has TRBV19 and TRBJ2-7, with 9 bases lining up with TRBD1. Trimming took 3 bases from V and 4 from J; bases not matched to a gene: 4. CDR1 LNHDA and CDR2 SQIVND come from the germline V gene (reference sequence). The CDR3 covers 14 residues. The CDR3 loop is CASSMGQGPYEQYF. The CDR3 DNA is TGTGCCAGTAGTATGGGACAGGGCCCTTACGAGCAGTACTTC.

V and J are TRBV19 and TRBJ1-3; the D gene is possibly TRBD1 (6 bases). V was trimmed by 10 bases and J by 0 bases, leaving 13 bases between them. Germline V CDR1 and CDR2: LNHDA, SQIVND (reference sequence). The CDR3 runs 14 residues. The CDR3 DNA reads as TGTGCCACGAAGGACAGACTCTCTGGAAACACCATATATTTT. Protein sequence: CATKDRLSGNTIYF. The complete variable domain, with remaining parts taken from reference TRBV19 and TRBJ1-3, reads DGGITQSPKYLFRKEGQNVTLSCEQNLNHDAMYWYRQDPGQGLRLIYYSQIVNDFQKGDIAEGYSVSREKKESFPLTVTSAQKNPTAFYLCATKDRLSGNTIYFGEGSWLTVV.

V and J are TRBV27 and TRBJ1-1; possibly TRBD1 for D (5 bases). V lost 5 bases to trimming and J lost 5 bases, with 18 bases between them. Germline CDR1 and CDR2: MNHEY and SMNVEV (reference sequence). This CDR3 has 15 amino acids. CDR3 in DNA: TGTGCCAGCAGTACTAAGGGCGGGGGGATGACTGAAGCTTTCTTT. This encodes CASSTKGGGMTEAFF.

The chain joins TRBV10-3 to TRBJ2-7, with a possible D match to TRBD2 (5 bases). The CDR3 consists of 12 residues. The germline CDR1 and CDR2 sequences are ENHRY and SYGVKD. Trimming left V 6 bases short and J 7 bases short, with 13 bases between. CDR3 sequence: CAIRTRTGEQYF. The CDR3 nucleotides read TGTGCCATCAGAACCCGGACGGGAGAGCAGTACTTC.

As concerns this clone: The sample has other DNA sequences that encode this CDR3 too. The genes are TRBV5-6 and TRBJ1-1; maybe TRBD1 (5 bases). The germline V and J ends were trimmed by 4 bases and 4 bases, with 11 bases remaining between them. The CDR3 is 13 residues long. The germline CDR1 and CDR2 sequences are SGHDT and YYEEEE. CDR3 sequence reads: CASSMTEFTEAFF. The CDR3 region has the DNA TGTGCCAGCAGCATGACAGAGTTCACTGAAGCTTTCTTT.

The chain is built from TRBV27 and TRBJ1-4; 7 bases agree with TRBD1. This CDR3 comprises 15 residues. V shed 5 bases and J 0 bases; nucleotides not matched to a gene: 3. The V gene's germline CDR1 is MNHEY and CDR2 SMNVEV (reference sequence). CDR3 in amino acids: CASSPGTATNEKLFF. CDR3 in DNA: TGTGCCAGCAGTCCCGGGACAGCAACTAATGAAAAACTGTTTTTT.

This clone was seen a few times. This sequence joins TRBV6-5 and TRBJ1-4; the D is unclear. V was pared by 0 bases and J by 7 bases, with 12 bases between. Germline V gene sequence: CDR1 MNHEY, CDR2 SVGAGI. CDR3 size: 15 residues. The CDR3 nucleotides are TGTGCCAGCAGTTACTCGTTGGCCCCGGGTGAAAAACTGTTTTTT. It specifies CASSYSLAPGEKLFF.

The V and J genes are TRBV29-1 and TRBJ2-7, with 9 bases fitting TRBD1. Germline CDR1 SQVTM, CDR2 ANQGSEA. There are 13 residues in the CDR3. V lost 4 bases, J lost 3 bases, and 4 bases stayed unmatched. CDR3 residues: CSVAQGAHYEQYF. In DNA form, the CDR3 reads TGCAGCGTTGCACAGGGGGCCCACTACGAGCAGTACTTC.

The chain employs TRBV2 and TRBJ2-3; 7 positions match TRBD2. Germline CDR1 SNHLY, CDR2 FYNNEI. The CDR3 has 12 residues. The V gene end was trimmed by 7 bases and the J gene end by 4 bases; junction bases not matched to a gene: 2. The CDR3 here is CASTGRPDTQYF. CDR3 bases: TGTGCCAGCACCGGGAGGCCAGATACGCAGTATTTT.

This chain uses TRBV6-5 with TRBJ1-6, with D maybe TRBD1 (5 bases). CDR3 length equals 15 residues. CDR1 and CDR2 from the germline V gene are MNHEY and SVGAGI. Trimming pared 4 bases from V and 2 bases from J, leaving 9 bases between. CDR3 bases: TGTGCCAGCAGTTTTGGGGGGACCTATAATTCACCCCTCCACTTT. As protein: CASSFGGTYNSPLHF.

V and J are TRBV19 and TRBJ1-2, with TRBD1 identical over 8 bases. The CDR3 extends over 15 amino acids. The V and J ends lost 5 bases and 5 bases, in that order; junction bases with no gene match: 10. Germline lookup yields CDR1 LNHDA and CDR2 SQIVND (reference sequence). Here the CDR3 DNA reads TGTGCCAGTAGTCCCGAAGGGACAGGACAGTATGGCTACACCTTC. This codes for CASSPEGTGQYGYTF.

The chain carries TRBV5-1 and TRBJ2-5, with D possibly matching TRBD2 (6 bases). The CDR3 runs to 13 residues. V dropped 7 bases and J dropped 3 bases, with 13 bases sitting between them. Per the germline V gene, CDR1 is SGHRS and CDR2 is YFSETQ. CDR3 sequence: CASRRGLKETQYF. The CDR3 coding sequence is TGCGCCAGCCGTCGGGGACTTAAAGAGACCCAGTACTTC.

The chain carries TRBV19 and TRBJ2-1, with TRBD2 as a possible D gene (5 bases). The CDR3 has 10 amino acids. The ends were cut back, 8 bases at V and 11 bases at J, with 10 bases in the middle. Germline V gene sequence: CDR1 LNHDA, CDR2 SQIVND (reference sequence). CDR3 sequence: CASASGKQFF. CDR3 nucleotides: TGTGCCAGTGCCTCGGGGAAGCAGTTCTTC.

CDR3 DNA: TGTGCCAGCAGCGTAGTTGAGGGCGAGGGGAACACTGAAGCTTTCTTT. The encoded protein is CASSVVEGEGNTEAFF. V gene TRBV9 combines with J gene TRBJ1-1; D is uncertain. CDR3 size: 16 residues. CDR1 is SGDLS, CDR2 YYNGEE, per germline. Trimming cost V 0 bases and J 1 base, with 13 bases left between them.

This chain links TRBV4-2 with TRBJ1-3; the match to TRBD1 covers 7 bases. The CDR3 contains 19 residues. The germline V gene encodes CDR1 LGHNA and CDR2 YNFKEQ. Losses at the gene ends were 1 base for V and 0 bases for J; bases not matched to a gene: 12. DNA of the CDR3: TGTGCCAGCAGCCAAGTATCAGGGGGTGGCGTGCACTCTGGAAACACCATATATTTT. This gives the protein CASSQVSGGGVHSGNTIYF.

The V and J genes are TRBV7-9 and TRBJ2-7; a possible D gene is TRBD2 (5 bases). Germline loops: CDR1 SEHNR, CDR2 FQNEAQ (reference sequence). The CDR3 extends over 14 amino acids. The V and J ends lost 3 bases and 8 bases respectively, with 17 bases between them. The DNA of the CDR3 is TGTGCCAGCAGCTTCACCGGCTCCGGGGAGAAGCAGTACTTC. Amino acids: CASSFTGSGEKQYF.